The entry below gives a single TCR beta chain sequence along with its context. This receptor's antigen is unknown. Base qualities are not recorded, but no much larger clone differs from it by a single base. These data come from a study of identical twins (TCRdb year 2016). For context, the study as a whole: The study deep-sequenced TCR alpha and beta repertoires from monozygotic twins, unrelated adults of various ages and cord blood to test whether fetal clonotypes persist. Replicate twin experiments were performed at different times using different library preparation protocols to rule out contamination. The paper as a whole reports these results and caveats: Recombination models systematically underestimated out-of-frame TCR alpha sharing in monozygotic twins but agreed with sharing between unrelated individuals. Because the same donors could not be followed over many years, conclusions were based on cross-sectional statistical analysis. Abundant cord blood beta clonotypes carried fewer insertions; young adult naive repertoires showed a weaker similar trend, while memory repertoires showed none. The excess sharing between twins in beta out-of-frame sequences was weaker because fewer shared sequences reduced the signal-to-noise ratio. Out-of-frame TCR alpha sequences shared between twins showed an excess of low generation-probability sequences compared with coincidental sharing between unrelated individuals. Invariant T cells such as MAIT and iNKT could partly confound zero-insertion analyses, though diverse VJ usage argued against this for most clonotypes.

Library prep was done by 5' RACE. For sequencing, an Illumina HiSeq 2000 was employed. Template switching introduced a universal primer binding site; the final cDNA contained a unique molecular identifier, enabling accurate counting of TCR cDNA molecules. Specific primers in the conserved constant-segment region were used to synthesize first-strand cDNA for the TCR alpha and beta chains. To control for contamination, each cDNA library was double barcoded with a SMART-Mk sample barcode plus Illumina barcodes. Two successive PCR steps introduced TruSeq adapter sequences along with Illumina sample barcodes. Sequencing of the TCR alpha and beta cDNA libraries was done on the Illumina HiSeq platform using custom primers. Turning to the authors' computational methods: MiGEC was used to process raw reads and extract unique molecular identifiers, and MiXCR was used to find CDR3 positions. Recombination models were inferred per individual with the repgenHMM and IGoR tools using an EM algorithm. The analysis of shared clonotypes was done with the tcR package in R, with sharing normalized by the product of cloneset sizes. Out-of-frame nonproductive sequences were analyzed to study raw recombination free of thymic and clonal selection effects. In-frame beta chains were kept once TCRdb had trimmed the public reads at Q25 with fastp and called clones with MiXCR. Under each unique CDR3 protein, matching rows form one entry showing the most common genes and DNA. These V and J calls are TCRdb output, not the study's own analysis. A total of 1.5 million to 2 million distinct CDR3 sequences appear in this sample, 25% to 35% of them only once. Clones ranked in the top ten supply about 0.25% of the sample.

After removal of 4 bases from V and 0 bases from J, the junction retains 3 bases not matched to a gene. The CDR3 covers 15 residues, taking in both the cysteine and the phenylalanine. The only DNA kept is the CDR3, 45 bases in frame from the first base. Every donor was a healthy Caucasian. The rearranged segments are TRBV12-3 or TRBV12-4 and TRBJ2-3, with 8 central nucleotides matching TRBD1. The sample was cord blood. The clonotype was recovered from a newborn girl in good health. For the CDR3, the sequence is CASSWTGPSTDTQYF. The nucleotide sequence reads as follows: TGTGCCAGCAGTTGGACAGGGCCTAGCACAGATACGCAGTATTTT.